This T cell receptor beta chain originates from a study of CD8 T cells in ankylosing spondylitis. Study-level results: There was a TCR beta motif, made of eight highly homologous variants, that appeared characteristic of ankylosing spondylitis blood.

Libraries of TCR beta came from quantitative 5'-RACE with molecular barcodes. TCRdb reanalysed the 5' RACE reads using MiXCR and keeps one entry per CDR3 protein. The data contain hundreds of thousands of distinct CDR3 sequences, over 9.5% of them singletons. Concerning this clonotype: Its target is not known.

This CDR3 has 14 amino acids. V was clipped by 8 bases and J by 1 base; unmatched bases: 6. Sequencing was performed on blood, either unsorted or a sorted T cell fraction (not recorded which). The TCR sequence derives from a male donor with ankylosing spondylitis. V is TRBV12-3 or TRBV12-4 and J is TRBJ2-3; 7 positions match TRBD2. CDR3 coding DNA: TGTGCCAGCGCCCTTCGGGGGGGCACAGATACGCAGTATTTT. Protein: CASALRGGTDTQYF.